This passage covers 9 T cell receptor beta chains from one sample sequenced in a study of siplizumab effects on memory and regulatory T cells. Using immunoSEQ multiplex PCR, the repertoire was profiled, and TCRdb retains in-frame clones only, with some absent. Of approximately 50,000 clones in the sample, approximately 93% were seen once. Source material: CD8+ T cells sorted from blood. The receptors come from a human donor in good health.

The chain has TRBV11-2 and TRBJ2-7; D is perhaps TRBD2 (5 bases). V was clipped by 3 bases and J by 0 bases, with 9 bases between them. This CDR3 is built from 14 residues. Germline V gene sequence: CDR1 SGHAT, CDR2 FQNNGV. The chain's CDR3 is CASSLATNSYEQYF. CDR3 coding DNA: TGTGCCAGCAGCTTGGCGACTAACTCCTACGAGCAGTACTTC. The variable domain in full, completed from reference TRBV11-2 and TRBJ2-7, reads EAGVAQSPRYKIIEKRQSVAFWCNPISGHATLYWYQQILGQGPKLLIQFQNNGVVDDSQLPKDRFSAERLKGVDSTLKIQPAKLEDSAVYLCASSLATNSYEQYFGPGTRLTVT.

V gene TRBV19 combines with J gene TRBJ2-2, with D hard to call. Deletions cut 7 bases from V and 3 bases from J, with 6 bases between. Germline CDR1 LNHDA, CDR2 SQIVND (reference sequence). The CDR3 consists of 12 residues. The CDR3 loop is CASKLDTGELFF. The CDR3 coding sequence is TGTGCCAGTAAGCTAGACACCGGGGAGCTGTTTTTT. Full variable domain (rest looked up from reference TRBV19 and TRBJ2-2): DGGITQSPKYLFRKEGQNVTLSCEQNLNHDAMYWYRQDPGQGLRLIYYSQIVNDFQKGDIAEGYSVSREKKESFPLTVTSAQKNPTAFYLCASKLDTGELFFGEGSRLTVL.

This chain uses TRBV2 with TRBJ2-5, with D tentatively TRBD2 (6 bases). Trimming pared 11 bases from V and 5 bases from J, leaving 21 bases between. This CDR3 comprises 14 residues. Per germline, CDR1 SNHLY and CDR2 FYNNEI. The CDR3 is CASRVGGIGETQYF. The CDR3 nucleotides read TGTGCCTCAAGGGTCGGGGGAATTGGGGAGACCCAGTACTTC.

This chain connects TRBV19 to TRBJ1-4; D is unresolved. Trimming shortened V by 9 bases and J by 6 bases, and 8 bases separated the two germline ends. Germline values: CDR1 LNHDA, CDR2 SQIVND (reference sequence). The CDR3 covers 11 residues. CDR3 DNA: TGTGCCAGCCGTCTTGATGAAAAACTGTTTTTT. It yields the protein CASRLDEKLFF.

This clone was observed a few times. V is TRBV25-1 and J is TRBJ2-7; D possibly corresponds to TRBD1 (5 bases). The CDR3 sequence is 12 residues long. Germline loops: CDR1 MGHDK, CDR2 SYGVNS. V dropped 3 bases and J dropped 6 bases, with 9 bases sitting between them. The CDR3, as DNA: TGTGCCAGCAGTGACTCTACAGGCGAGCAGTACTTC. It yields the protein CASSDSTGEQYF.

The chain uses TRBV11-2 and TRBJ2-4; no reliable D call. The CDR3 sequence is 12 residues long. V lost 6 bases and J lost 7, with 10 bases in between. CDR1 and CDR2 from the germline V gene are SGHAT and FQNNGV. As DNA, the CDR3 is TGTGCCAGCAGTACCACCGGGAACATTCAGTACTTC. This encodes CASSTTGNIQYF.

This chain links TRBV7-6 with TRBJ2-3; D may be TRBD1 or TRBD2 (5 bases each). The V gene lost 1 base and the J gene lost 9 bases, with 20 bases spanning the gap. CDR3 size: 16 residues. The germline V gene has CDR1 SGHVS and CDR2 FNYEAQ. The chain's CDR3 is CASSLGNAGAWDTQYF. CDR3 in DNA: TGTGCCAGCAGCTTAGGGAATGCAGGCGCTTGGGACACGCAGTATTTT.

A few counts support this clone. The chain employs TRBV5-4 and TRBJ1-2; D gene uncertain. Trimming took off 1 base at V and 6 bases at J, with 7 bases between the two ends. Germline V gives CDR1 SGHNT, CDR2 YYREEE (reference sequence). CDR3 size: 12 residues. The CDR3 region is CASSLRSNGYTF. The CDR3 region has the DNA TGTGCCAGCAGCTTGCGGTCGAATGGCTACACCTTC. Based on the CDR3 plus reference TRBV5-4 and TRBJ1-2, the full variable domain is ETGVTQSPTHLIKTRGQQVTLRCSSQSGHNTVSWYQQALGQGPQFIFQYYREEENGRGNFPPRFSGLQFPNYSSELNVNALELDDSALYLCASSLRSNGYTFGSGTRLTVV.

This clone occurred once. This chain uses TRBV27 with TRBJ2-5; the D is unclear. Germline V gene sequence: CDR1 MNHEY, CDR2 SMNVEV (reference sequence). With 7 bases removed from V and 2 bases from J, the gap between germline ends came to 17 bases. This CDR3 has 15 amino acids. The CDR3 DNA is TGTGCCAGCACCTCCCTCGGGTTCGGGCAAGAGACCCAGTACTTC. Translated: CASTSLGFGQETQYF.